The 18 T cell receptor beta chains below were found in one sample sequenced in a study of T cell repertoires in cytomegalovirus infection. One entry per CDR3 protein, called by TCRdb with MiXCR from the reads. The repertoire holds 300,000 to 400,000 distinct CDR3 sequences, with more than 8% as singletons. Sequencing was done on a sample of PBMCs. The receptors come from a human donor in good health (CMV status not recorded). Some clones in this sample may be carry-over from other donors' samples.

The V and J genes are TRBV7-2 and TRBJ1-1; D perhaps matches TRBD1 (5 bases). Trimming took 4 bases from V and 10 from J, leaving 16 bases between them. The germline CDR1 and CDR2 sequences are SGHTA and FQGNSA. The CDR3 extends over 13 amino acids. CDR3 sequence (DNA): TGTGCCAGCAGCTATCAGGTCTACGGGGGAGCTTTCTTT. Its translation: CASSYQVYGGAFF.

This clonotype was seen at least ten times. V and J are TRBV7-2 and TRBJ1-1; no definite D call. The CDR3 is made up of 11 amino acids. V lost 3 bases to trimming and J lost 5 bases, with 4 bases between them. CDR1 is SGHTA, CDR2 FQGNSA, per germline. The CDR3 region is CASSFHTEAFF. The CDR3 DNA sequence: TGTGCCAGCAGCTTCCATACTGAAGCTTTCTTT. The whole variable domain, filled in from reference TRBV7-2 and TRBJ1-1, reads GAGVSQSPSNKVTEKGKDVELRCDPISGHTALYWYRQSLGQGLEFLIYFQGNSAPDKSGLPSDRFSAERTGGSVSTLTIQRTQQEDSAVYLCASSFHTEAFFGQGTRLTVV.

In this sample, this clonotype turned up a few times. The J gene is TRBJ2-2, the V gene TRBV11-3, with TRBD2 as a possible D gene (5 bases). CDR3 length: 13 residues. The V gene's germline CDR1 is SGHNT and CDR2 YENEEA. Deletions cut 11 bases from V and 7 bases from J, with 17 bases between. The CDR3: CASSGLGIGELFF. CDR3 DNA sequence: TGTGCCTCATCGGGGTTAGGGATCGGGGAGCTGTTTTTT.

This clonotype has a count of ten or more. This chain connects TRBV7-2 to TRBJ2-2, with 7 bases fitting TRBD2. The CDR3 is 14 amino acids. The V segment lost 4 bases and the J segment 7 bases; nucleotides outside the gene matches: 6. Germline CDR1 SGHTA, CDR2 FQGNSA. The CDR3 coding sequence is TGTGCCAGCAGCTACCGGCGGGGGAACGGGGAGCTGTTTTTT. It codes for CASSYRRGNGELFF.

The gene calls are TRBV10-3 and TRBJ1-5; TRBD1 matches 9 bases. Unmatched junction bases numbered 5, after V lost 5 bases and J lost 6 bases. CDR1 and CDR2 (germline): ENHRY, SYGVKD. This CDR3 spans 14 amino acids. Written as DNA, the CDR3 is TGTGCCATCAGTAGACAGGGGGGCCGTCAGCCCCAGCATTTT. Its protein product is CAISRQGGRQPQHF.

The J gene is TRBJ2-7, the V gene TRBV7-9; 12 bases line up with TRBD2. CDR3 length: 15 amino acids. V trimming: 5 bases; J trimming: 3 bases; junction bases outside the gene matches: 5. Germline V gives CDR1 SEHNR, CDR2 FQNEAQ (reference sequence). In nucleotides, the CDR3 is TGTGCCAGCAGCCAGACTAGCGGGAGTCTCTACGAGCAGTACTTC. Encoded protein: CASSQTSGSLYEQYF.

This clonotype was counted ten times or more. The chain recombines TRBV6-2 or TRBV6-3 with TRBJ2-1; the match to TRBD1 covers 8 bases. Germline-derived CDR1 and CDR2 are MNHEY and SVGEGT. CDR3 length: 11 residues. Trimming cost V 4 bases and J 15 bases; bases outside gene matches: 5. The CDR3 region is CASSSGQGGFF. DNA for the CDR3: TGTGCCAGCAGTTCCGGACAGGGTGGGTTCTTC.

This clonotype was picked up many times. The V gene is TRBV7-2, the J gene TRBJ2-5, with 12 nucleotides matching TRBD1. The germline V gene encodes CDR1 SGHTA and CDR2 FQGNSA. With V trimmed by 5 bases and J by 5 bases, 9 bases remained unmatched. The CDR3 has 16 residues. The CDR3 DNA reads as TGTGCCAGCAGCCCAGGAGGGGACAGGGGGCTGGAGACCCAGTACTTC. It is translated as CASSPGGDRGLETQYF.

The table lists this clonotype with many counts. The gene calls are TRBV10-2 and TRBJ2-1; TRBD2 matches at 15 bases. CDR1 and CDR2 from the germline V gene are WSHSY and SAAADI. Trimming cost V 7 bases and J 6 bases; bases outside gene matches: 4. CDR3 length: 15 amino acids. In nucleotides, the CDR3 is TGCGCCAGCAAGGGACTAGCGGGAGGTCTCAATGAGCAGTTCTTC. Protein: CASKGLAGGLNEQFF.

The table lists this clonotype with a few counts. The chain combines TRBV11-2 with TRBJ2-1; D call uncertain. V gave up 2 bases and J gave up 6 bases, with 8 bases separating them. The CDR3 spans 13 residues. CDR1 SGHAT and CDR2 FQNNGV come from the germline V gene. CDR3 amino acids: CASSLNTANEQFF. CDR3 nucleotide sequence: TGTGCCAGCAGCTTAAACACGGCCAATGAGCAGTTCTTC.

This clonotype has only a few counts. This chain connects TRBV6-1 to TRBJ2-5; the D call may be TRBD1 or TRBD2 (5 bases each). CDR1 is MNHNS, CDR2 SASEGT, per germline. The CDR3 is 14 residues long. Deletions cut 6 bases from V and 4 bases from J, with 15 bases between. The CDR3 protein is CASRESGTAETQYF. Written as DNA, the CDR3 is TGTGCCAGCAGAGAAAGTGGGACCGCAGAGACCCAGTACTTC.

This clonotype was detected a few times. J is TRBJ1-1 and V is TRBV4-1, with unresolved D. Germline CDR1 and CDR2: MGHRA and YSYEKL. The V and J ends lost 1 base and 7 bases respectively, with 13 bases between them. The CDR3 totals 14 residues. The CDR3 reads CASSQGGGPREAFF. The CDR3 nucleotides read TGCGCCAGCAGCCAAGGTGGCGGGCCCCGTGAAGCTTTCTTT.

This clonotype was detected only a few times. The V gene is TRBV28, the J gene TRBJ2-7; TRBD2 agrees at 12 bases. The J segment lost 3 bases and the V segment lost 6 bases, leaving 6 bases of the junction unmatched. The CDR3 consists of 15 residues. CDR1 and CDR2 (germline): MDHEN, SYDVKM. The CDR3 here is CASRGTSGFFYEQYF. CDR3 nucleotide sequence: TGTGCCAGCAGGGGGACTAGCGGGTTCTTCTACGAGCAGTACTTC.

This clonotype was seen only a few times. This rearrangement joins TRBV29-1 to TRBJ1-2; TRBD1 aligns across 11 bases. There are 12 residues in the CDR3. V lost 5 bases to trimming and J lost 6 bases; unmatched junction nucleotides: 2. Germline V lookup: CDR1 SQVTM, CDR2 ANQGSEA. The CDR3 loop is CSVRTGGDGYTF. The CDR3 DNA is TGCAGCGTTCGGACAGGGGGCGATGGCTACACCTTC.

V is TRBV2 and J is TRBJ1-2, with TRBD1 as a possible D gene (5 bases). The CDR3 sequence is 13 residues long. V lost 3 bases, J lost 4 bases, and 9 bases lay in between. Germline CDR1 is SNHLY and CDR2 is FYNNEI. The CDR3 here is CASSDREGYGYTF. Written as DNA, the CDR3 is TGTGCCAGCAGTGACAGGGAGGGCTATGGCTACACCTTC.

CDR3 sequence: CASSQDRIGVSGTNIQYF. As DNA, the CDR3 is TGTGCCAGCAGCCAAGATAGAATCGGGGTTTCGGGAACAAACATTCAGTACTTC. This chain joins TRBV3-1 and TRBJ2-4; maybe TRBD2 (5 bases). Germline V gives CDR1 LGHDT, CDR2 YNNKEL (reference sequence). Deletions cut 0 bases from V and 6 bases from J, with 21 bases between. This CDR3 has 18 residues.

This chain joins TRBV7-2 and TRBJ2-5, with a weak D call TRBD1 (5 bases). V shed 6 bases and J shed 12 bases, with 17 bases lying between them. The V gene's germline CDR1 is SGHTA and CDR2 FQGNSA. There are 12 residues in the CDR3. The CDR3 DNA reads TGTGCCAGCAGTTCATACTGGGGCCCAAAGTACTTC. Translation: CASSSYWGPKYF.

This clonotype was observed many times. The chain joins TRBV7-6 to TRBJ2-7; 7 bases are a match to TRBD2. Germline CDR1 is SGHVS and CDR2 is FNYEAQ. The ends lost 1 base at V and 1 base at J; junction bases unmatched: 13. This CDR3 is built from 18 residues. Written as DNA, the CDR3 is TGTGCCAGCAGCTTAGTGGGCTCTAGCGGCCATTTTTCCTACGAGCAGTACTTC. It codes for CASSLVGSSGHFSYEQYF.